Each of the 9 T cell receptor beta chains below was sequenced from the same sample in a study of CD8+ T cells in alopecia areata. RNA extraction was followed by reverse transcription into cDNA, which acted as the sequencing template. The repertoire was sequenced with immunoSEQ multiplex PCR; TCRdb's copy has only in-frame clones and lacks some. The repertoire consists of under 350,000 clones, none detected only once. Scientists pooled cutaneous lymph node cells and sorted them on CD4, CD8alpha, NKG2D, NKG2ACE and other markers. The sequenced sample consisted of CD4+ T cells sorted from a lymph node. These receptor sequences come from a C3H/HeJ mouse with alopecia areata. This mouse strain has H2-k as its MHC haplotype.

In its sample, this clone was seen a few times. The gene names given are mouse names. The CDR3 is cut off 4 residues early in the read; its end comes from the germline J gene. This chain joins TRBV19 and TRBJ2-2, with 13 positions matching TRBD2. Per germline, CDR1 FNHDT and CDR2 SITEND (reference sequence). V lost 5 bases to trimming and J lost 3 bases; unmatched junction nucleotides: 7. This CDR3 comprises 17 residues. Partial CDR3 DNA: TGTGCCAGCAGCACGGACTGGGGGGGCGCCGACACCGGG. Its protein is CASSTDWGGADTG. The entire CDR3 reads CASSTDWGGADTGQLYF.

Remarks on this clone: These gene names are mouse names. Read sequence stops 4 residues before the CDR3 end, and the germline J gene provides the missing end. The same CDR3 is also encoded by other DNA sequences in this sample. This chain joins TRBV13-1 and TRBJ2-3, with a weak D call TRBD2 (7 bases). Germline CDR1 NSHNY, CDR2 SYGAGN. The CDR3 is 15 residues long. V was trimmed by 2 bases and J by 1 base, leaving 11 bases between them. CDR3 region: CASSEEGGGAETLYF. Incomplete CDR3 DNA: TGTGCCAGCAGTGAGGAGGGGGGGGGTGCAGAA.

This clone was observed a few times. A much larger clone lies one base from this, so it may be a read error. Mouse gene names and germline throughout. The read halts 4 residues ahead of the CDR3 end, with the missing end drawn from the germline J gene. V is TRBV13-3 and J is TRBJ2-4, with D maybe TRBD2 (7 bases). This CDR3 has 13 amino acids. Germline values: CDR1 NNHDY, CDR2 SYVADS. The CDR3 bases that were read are TGTGCCAGCAGTGAAGGGGGGGAAAAC. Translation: CASSEGGEN. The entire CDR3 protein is CASSEGGENTLYF.

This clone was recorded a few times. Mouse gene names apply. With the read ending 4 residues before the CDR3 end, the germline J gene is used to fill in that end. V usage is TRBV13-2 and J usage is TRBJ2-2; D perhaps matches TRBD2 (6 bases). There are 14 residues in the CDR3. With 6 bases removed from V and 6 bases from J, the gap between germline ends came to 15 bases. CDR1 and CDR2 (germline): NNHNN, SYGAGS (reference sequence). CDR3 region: CASETGGRAGQLYF. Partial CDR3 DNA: TGTGCCAGCGAGACTGGTGGCCGTGCCGGG.

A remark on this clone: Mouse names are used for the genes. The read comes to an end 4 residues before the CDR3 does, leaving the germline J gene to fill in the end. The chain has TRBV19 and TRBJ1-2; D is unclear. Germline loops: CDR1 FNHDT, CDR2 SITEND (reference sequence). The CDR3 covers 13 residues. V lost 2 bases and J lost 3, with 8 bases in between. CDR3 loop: CASSIGVDSDYTF. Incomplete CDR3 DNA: TGTGCCAGCAGTATTGGGGTGGACTCC.

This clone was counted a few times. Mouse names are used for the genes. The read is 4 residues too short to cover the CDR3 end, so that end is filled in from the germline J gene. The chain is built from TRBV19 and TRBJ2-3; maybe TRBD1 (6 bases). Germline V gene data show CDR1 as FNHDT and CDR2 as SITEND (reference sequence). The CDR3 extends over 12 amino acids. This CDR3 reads CASSPQGETLYF. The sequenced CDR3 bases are TGTGCCAGCAGCCCACAGGGAGAA.

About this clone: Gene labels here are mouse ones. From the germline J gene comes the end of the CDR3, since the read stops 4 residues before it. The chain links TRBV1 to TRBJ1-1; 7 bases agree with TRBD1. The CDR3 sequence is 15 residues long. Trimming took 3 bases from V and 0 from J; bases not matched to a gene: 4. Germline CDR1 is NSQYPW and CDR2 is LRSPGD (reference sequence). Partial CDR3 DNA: TGCACCTGCAGTGCCACAGGGGTGGCAAACACA. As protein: CTCSATGVANT. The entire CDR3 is CTCSATGVANTEVFF.

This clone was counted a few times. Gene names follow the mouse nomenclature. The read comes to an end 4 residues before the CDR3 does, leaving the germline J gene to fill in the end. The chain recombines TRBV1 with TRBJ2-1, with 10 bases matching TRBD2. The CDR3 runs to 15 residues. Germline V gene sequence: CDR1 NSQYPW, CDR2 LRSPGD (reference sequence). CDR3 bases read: TGCACCTGCAGTGCACCTGGGGGGGCGCACGCT. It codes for CTCSAPGGAHA. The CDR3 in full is CTCSAPGGAHAEQFF.

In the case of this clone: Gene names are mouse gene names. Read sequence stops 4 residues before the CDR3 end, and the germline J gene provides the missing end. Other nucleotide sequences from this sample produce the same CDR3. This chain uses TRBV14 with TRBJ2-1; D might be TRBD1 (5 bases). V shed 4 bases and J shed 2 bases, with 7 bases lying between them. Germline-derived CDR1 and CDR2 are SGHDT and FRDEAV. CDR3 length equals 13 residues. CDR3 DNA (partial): TGTGCCAGCAGTCTGACAGACTATGCT. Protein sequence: CASSLTDYA. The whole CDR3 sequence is CASSLTDYAEQFF.